These T cell receptor beta chains were read from a single sample in a study of control samples from healthy donors and cancer patients. The repertoire was sequenced with immunoSEQ multiplex PCR; TCRdb's copy has only in-frame clones and lacks some. The sample shows about 140,000 clones, 75% to 90% of them seen only once. Input material: blood. The receptors were sampled from a man aged 30 to 39 in good health. Each CDR3 is given with its conserved first and last residue. Fields, in order: D gene, J gene, V gene, CDR3 length, clone size, CDR3 protein, CDR3 DNA. D genes are given only for firm matches. The size of a clone is reported for some rows only, either as once, few or many, or as a class for expanded clones.

D gene: TRBD2; J gene: TRBJ2-3; V gene: TRBV4-2; CDR3 length: 16; clone size: .; CDR3 protein: CASSTRGGAGQDTQYF; CDR3 DNA: TGTGCCAGCAGCACCCGCGGGGGGGCCGGACAAGATACGCAGTATTTT
D gene: .; J gene: TRBJ1-3; V gene: TRBV4-1; CDR3 length: 15; clone size: .; CDR3 protein: CASSPTPGTRDTIYF; CDR3 DNA: TGCGCCAGCAGCCCGACCCCCGGGACCAGGGACACCATATATTTT
D gene: TRBD1; J gene: TRBJ1-5; V gene: TRBV6-2/TRBV6-3; CDR3 length: 15; clone size: .; CDR3 protein: CASSWPGQGNQPQHF; CDR3 DNA: TGTGCCAGCAGTTGGCCGGGACAGGGCAATCAGCCCCAGCATTTT
D gene: .; J gene: TRBJ2-2; V gene: TRBV7-9; CDR3 length: 16; clone size: .; CDR3 protein: CASSFGATEFTGELFF; CDR3 DNA: TGTGCCAGCAGCTTTGGCGCGACAGAATTCACCGGGGAGCTGTTTTTT
D gene: .; J gene: TRBJ2-1; V gene: TRBV5-8; CDR3 length: 13; clone size: .; CDR3 protein: CASRPNRLNEQFF; CDR3 DNA: TGTGCCAGCAGGCCGAACAGGCTCAATGAGCAGTTCTTC
D gene: TRBD2; J gene: TRBJ2-5; V gene: TRBV9; CDR3 length: 16; clone size: .; CDR3 protein: CASSVGTSGLQETQYF; CDR3 DNA: TGTGCCAGCAGCGTGGGGACTAGCGGGTTGCAAGAGACCCAGTACTTC
D gene: .; J gene: TRBJ1-5; V gene: TRBV9; CDR3 length: 15; clone size: .; CDR3 protein: CASSVDPGSNQPQHF; CDR3 DNA: TGTGCCAGCAGCGTAGATCCGGGAAGCAATCAGCCCCAGCATTTT
D gene: .; J gene: TRBJ1-1; V gene: TRBV29-1; CDR3 length: 10; clone size: once; CDR3 protein: CSVQNTEAFF; CDR3 DNA: TGCAGCGTCCAGAACACTGAAGCTTTCTTT
D gene: .; J gene: TRBJ2-1; V gene: TRBV24-1; CDR3 length: 16; clone size: .; CDR3 protein: CATSDSDTPSYNEQFF; CDR3 DNA: TGTGCCACCAGTGATAGCGACACCCCCTCCTACAATGAGCAGTTCTTC
D gene: .; J gene: TRBJ2-2; V gene: TRBV4-1; CDR3 length: 15; clone size: .; CDR3 protein: CASSLRDGATGELFF; CDR3 DNA: TGCGCCAGCAGCCTCCGGGACGGTGCCACCGGGGAGCTGTTTTTT
D gene: .; J gene: TRBJ1-5; V gene: TRBV6-5; CDR3 length: 15; clone size: .; CDR3 protein: CASSYLGDSNQPQHF; CDR3 DNA: TGTGCCAGCAGTTACCTCGGGGATAGCAATCAGCCCCAGCATTTT
D gene: .; J gene: TRBJ1-1; V gene: TRBV18; CDR3 length: 15; clone size: .; CDR3 protein: CASSLSRTTNTEAFF; CDR3 DNA: TGTGCCAGCTCACTCAGTCGTACGACCAACACTGAAGCTTTCTTT
D gene: .; J gene: TRBJ2-1; V gene: TRBV12-3/TRBV12-4; CDR3 length: 11; clone size: .; CDR3 protein: CASSLTIPQFF; CDR3 DNA: TGTGCCAGCAGTTTAACCATCCCGCAGTTCTTC
D gene: TRBD1; J gene: TRBJ2-7; V gene: TRBV13; CDR3 length: 14; clone size: .; CDR3 protein: CASRKQGADYEQYF; CDR3 DNA: TGTGCCAGCAGAAAACAGGGGGCTGATTACGAGCAGTACTTC
D gene: TRBD2; J gene: TRBJ2-3; V gene: TRBV18; CDR3 length: 17; clone size: .; CDR3 protein: CASSRLGGAGGTDTQYF; CDR3 DNA: TGTGCCAGCTCACGCCTCGGGGGAGCGGGAGGCACAGATACGCAGTATTTT
D gene: TRBD1; J gene: TRBJ2-1; V gene: TRBV9; CDR3 length: 16; clone size: .; CDR3 protein: CASSGFGQGAVDEQFF; CDR3 DNA: TGTGCCAGCAGCGGGTTCGGACAGGGGGCAGTGGATGAGCAGTTCTTC
D gene: .; J gene: TRBJ1-5; V gene: TRBV7-2; CDR3 length: 13; clone size: .; CDR3 protein: CASSYRTNQPQHF; CDR3 DNA: TGTGCCAGCAGCTATAGAACCAATCAGCCCCAGCATTTT
D gene: .; J gene: TRBJ1-1; V gene: TRBV2; CDR3 length: 12; clone size: few; CDR3 protein: CASSEWVTEAFF; CDR3 DNA: TGTGCCAGCAGTGAATGGGTAACTGAAGCTTTCTTT
D gene: .; J gene: TRBJ1-1; V gene: TRBV12-5; CDR3 length: 13; clone size: .; CDR3 protein: CASASGLNTEAFF; CDR3 DNA: TGTGCTAGTGCCTCCGGGTTGAACACTGAAGCTTTCTTT
D gene: .; J gene: TRBJ2-7; V gene: TRBV3-1/TRBV3-2; CDR3 length: 13; clone size: .; CDR3 protein: CASSQAHAYEQYF; CDR3 DNA: TGTGCCAGCAGCCAAGCCCACGCCTACGAGCAGTACTTC
D gene: .; J gene: TRBJ1-1; V gene: TRBV5-5; CDR3 length: 13; clone size: .; CDR3 protein: CASSLESHTEAFF; CDR3 DNA: TGTGCCAGCAGCTTGGAGTCCCACACTGAAGCTTTCTTT
D gene: .; J gene: TRBJ1-2; V gene: TRBV19; CDR3 length: 15; clone size: .; CDR3 protein: CASSIPDPTNYGYTF; CDR3 DNA: TGTGCCAGTAGTATACCGGATCCTACCAACTATGGCTACACCTTC
D gene: .; J gene: TRBJ1-3; V gene: TRBV29-1; CDR3 length: 13; clone size: .; CDR3 protein: CSVQHSSGNTIYF; CDR3 DNA: TGCAGCGTTCAACATAGCTCTGGAAACACCATATATTTT
D gene: .; J gene: TRBJ1-4; V gene: TRBV7-2; CDR3 length: 14; clone size: many; CDR3 protein: CASTEGGRGEKLFF; CDR3 DNA: TGTGCCAGCACCGAGGGGGGGCGCGGTGAAAAACTGTTTTTT
D gene: TRBD2; J gene: TRBJ2-1; V gene: TRBV5-4; CDR3 length: 16; clone size: .; CDR3 protein: CASSRTTSGRGNEQFF; CDR3 DNA: TGTGCCAGCAGCCGGACGACTAGCGGGAGAGGCAATGAGCAGTTCTTC
D gene: TRBD2; J gene: TRBJ2-3; V gene: TRBV5-5; CDR3 length: 15; clone size: .; CDR3 protein: CASSLTSGGVDTQYF; CDR3 DNA: TGTGCCAGCAGCTTGACGAGCGGGGGGGTAGATACGCAGTATTTT
D gene: .; J gene: TRBJ2-7; V gene: TRBV25-1; CDR3 length: 14; clone size: .; CDR3 protein: CASSEGDLAYEQYF; CDR3 DNA: TGTGCCAGCAGTGAGGGGGACTTGGCCTACGAGCAGTACTTC
D gene: .; J gene: TRBJ2-2; V gene: TRBV6-2/TRBV6-3; CDR3 length: 13; clone size: .; CDR3 protein: CASRYRNTGELFF; CDR3 DNA: TGTGCCAGCAGGTACAGAAACACCGGGGAGCTGTTTTTT
D gene: TRBD1; J gene: TRBJ2-1; V gene: TRBV27; CDR3 length: 14; clone size: .; CDR3 protein: CASSWTGGHNEQFF; CDR3 DNA: TGTGCCAGCAGTTGGACAGGGGGTCACAATGAGCAGTTCTTC
D gene: TRBD2; J gene: TRBJ2-7; V gene: TRBV19; CDR3 length: 15; clone size: few; CDR3 protein: CASSTRLAGIYEQYF; CDR3 DNA: TGTGCCAGTAGTACCCGACTAGCGGGAATCTACGAGCAGTACTTC
D gene: TRBD2; J gene: TRBJ2-7; V gene: TRBV6-2/TRBV6-3; CDR3 length: 17; clone size: .; CDR3 protein: CASSPGTSGGVSYEQYF; CDR3 DNA: TGTGCCAGCAGCCCCGGGACTAGCGGGGGGGTATCCTACGAGCAGTACTTC
D gene: .; J gene: TRBJ2-2; V gene: TRBV9; CDR3 length: 16; clone size: .; CDR3 protein: CASSVVVLANTGELFF; CDR3 DNA: TGTGCCAGCAGCGTAGTCGTACTAGCCAACACCGGGGAGCTGTTTTTT
D gene: TRBD2; J gene: TRBJ2-1; V gene: TRBV7-3; CDR3 length: 16; clone size: once; CDR3 protein: CASSLTAGVTYNEQFF; CDR3 DNA: TGTGCCAGCAGCTTAACCGCGGGAGTAACCTACAATGAGCAGTTCTTC
D gene: TRBD2; J gene: TRBJ2-1; V gene: TRBV24-1; CDR3 length: 17; clone size: .; CDR3 protein: CATSDSGLAGVWNEQFF; CDR3 DNA: TGTGCCACCAGTGATTCCGGACTAGCGGGGGTCTGGAATGAGCAGTTCTTC
D gene: TRBD1; J gene: TRBJ2-5; V gene: TRBV6-1; CDR3 length: 16; clone size: .; CDR3 protein: CASSETGRTGKETQYF; CDR3 DNA: TGTGCCAGCAGCGAAACCGGACGGACAGGGAAAGAGACCCAGTACTTC
D gene: .; J gene: TRBJ1-2; V gene: TRBV27; CDR3 length: 15; clone size: .; CDR3 protein: CASSLSGTTLDGYTF; CDR3 DNA: TGTGCCAGCAGTTTAAGTGGGACCACCCTGGATGGCTACACCTTC
D gene: .; J gene: TRBJ1-5; V gene: TRBV25-1; CDR3 length: 14; clone size: .; CDR3 protein: CASSEQGRNQPQHF; CDR3 DNA: TGTGCCAGCAGTGAACAGGGGCGCAATCAGCCCCAGCATTTT
D gene: TRBD1; J gene: TRBJ1-5; V gene: TRBV5-5; CDR3 length: 16; clone size: .; CDR3 protein: CAASRRDRYSNQPQHF; CDR3 DNA: TGTGCGGCGTCCCGCCGGGACAGGTATAGCAATCAGCCCCAGCATTTT
D gene: .; J gene: TRBJ2-1; V gene: TRBV5-4; CDR3 length: 15; clone size: .; CDR3 protein: CASSPSGSSYNEQFF; CDR3 DNA: TGTGCCAGCAGCCCCTCGGGGAGCTCCTACAATGAGCAGTTCTTC
D gene: TRBD1; J gene: TRBJ2-7; V gene: TRBV2; CDR3 length: 13; clone size: .; CDR3 protein: CASNGQGIYEQYF; CDR3 DNA: TGTGCCAGCAACGGACAGGGGATCTACGAGCAGTACTTC
D gene: TRBD1; J gene: TRBJ2-7; V gene: TRBV7-9; CDR3 length: 14; clone size: .; CDR3 protein: CASSADRGLSEQYF; CDR3 DNA: TGTGCCAGCAGCGCGGACAGGGGACTCTCCGAGCAGTACTTC
D gene: .; J gene: TRBJ2-1; V gene: TRBV6-2/TRBV6-3; CDR3 length: 11; clone size: .; CDR3 protein: CASSPGNEQFF; CDR3 DNA: TGTGCCAGCAGCCCGGGGAATGAGCAGTTCTTC
D gene: .; J gene: TRBJ2-5; V gene: TRBV15; CDR3 length: 13; clone size: .; CDR3 protein: CATSRGGSGQEYF; CDR3 DNA: TGTGCCACCAGCCGGGGGGGGTCGGGACAGGAGTACTTC
D gene: TRBD2; J gene: TRBJ2-1; V gene: TRBV5-6; CDR3 length: 15; clone size: .; CDR3 protein: CASSSYLAGGNEQFF; CDR3 DNA: TGTGCCAGCAGCTCATATCTAGCGGGCGGCAATGAGCAGTTCTTC
D gene: .; J gene: TRBJ1-6; V gene: TRBV19; CDR3 length: 16; clone size: .; CDR3 protein: CASSIAAGVIHSPLHF; CDR3 DNA: TGTGCCAGTAGTATAGCCGCAGGGGTCATCCATTCACCCCTCCACTTT
D gene: TRBD1; J gene: TRBJ2-7; V gene: TRBV6-5; CDR3 length: 13; clone size: .; CDR3 protein: CASSYGDRAEQYF; CDR3 DNA: TGTGCCAGCAGTTACGGGGACAGGGCCGAGCAGTACTTC
D gene: .; J gene: TRBJ2-3; V gene: TRBV21-1; CDR3 length: 16; clone size: .; CDR3 protein: CASSKSINISTDTQYF; CDR3 DNA: TGTGCCAGCAGCAAATCAATTAACATCAGCACAGATACGCAGTATTTT
D gene: TRBD1; J gene: TRBJ1-6; V gene: TRBV19; CDR3 length: 14; clone size: .; CDR3 protein: CASTHAGGSSPLHF; CDR3 DNA: TGTGCCAGTACCCATGCAGGGGGCAGTTCACCCCTCCACTTT
D gene: TRBD2; J gene: TRBJ2-7; V gene: TRBV6-2/TRBV6-3; CDR3 length: 17; clone size: .; CDR3 protein: CASSAQGFSGASYEQYF; CDR3 DNA: TGTGCCAGCAGCGCTCAGGGGTTTAGCGGGGCCTCGTACGAGCAGTACTTC
D gene: TRBD2; J gene: TRBJ2-3; V gene: TRBV12-5; CDR3 length: 16; clone size: .; CDR3 protein: CASGLVAGDSTDTQYF; CDR3 DNA: TGTGCTAGTGGTTTGGTAGCGGGGGACAGCACAGATACGCAGTATTTT